This TCR beta chain was identified during a study of identical twins (dated by TCRdb to 2016 to 2018). For context, the study as a whole: To test whether fetal clonotypes persist, this study deep-sequenced TCR alpha and beta repertoires from monozygotic twins, from unrelated adults of various ages, and from cord blood. Replicate twin experiments were performed at different times using different library preparation protocols to rule out contamination. The investigation overall reported the following: The excess sharing between twins in beta out-of-frame sequences was weaker because fewer shared sequences reduced the signal-to-noise ratio. In monozygotic twins, recombination models systematically underestimated out-of-frame TCR alpha sharing, but the models matched the sharing seen between unrelated individuals. Compared with coincidental sharing between unrelated individuals, out-of-frame TCR alpha sequences shared between twins showed an excess of sequences with low generation probability. Abundant cord blood beta clonotypes carried fewer insertions; young adult naive repertoires showed a weaker similar trend, while memory repertoires showed none. Zero-insertion analyses could be partly confounded by invariant T cells such as MAIT and iNKT, although diverse VJ usage argued against such confounding for most clonotypes. Conclusions relied on cross-sectional statistical analysis, since the same donors could not be followed over many years.

This clonotype was counted many times. Its recognized antigen is unknown. Qualities for individual bases were not recorded, and no much larger clone is one base off. Every donor was a healthy Caucasian. Three pairs of female monozygotic twins, all aged about 18 to 30 years, made up the twin cohort. Miltenyi CD45RO+ enrichment and human naive T-cell isolation kits were used to isolate memory (CD45RO+) and naive T cells from PBMC. Library creation used 5' RACE. For sequencing, an Illumina HiSeq 2000 was employed. A universal primer binding site was added through template switching, and the final cDNA carried a unique molecular identifier so that TCR cDNA molecules could be counted accurately. First-strand cDNA for TCR alpha and beta chains was synthesized from specific primers in the conserved constant-segment region. To control for contamination, every cDNA library was double barcoded, receiving both a SMART-Mk sample barcode and Illumina barcodes. TruSeq adapter sequences along with Illumina sample barcodes were introduced in two successive PCR steps. The Illumina HiSeq platform was used with custom primers to sequence TCR alpha and beta cDNA libraries. Processing in the source paper ran as follows. Unique molecular identifiers were extracted from raw reads with MiGEC, and CDR3 positions were determined with MiXCR. Recombination models were inferred per individual with the repgenHMM and IGoR tools using an EM algorithm. Shared clonotype analysis was performed with the tcR package in R, normalizing sharing by the product of cloneset sizes. To study raw recombination free of thymic and clonal selection effects, out-of-frame nonproductive sequences were analyzed. The raw public data were reprocessed by TCRdb itself: fastp quality trimming at Q25, MiXCR clonotype calling, in-frame beta chains only. Each entry merges the rows of one CDR3 protein and shows their most common DNA and genes. The V and J calls shown here were made by TCRdb, not taken from the authors' results. The sample records a few hundred thousand distinct CDR3 sequences, 6.5% to 9.5% of which are singletons. Of the sample, approximately 2.1% is held by the ten largest clones.

The sample was also linked to a second study, of yellow fever vaccine responses in identical twins. As that second paper reports: The authors reported that the T cell response to vaccination in identical twins appeared partly convergent and partly personalized. Focusing on identical twins, the study followed the T cell clones that responded to the vaccine, and did so with precision.

This TCR was recovered from a woman aged 18-29 years in good health. Material: memory (CD45RO+) T cells sorted from blood. Interpreted using the paper, the cell subset or site label stands for: CD45RO+ enriched T cells.

The CDR3 protein sequence reads: CASSRTGNSNQPQHF. Read as DNA, the sequence is TGTGCCAGCAGCCGAACAGGGAATAGCAATCAGCCCCAGCATTTT. Rearrangement joined TRBV7-9 to TRBJ1-5, and perhaps TRBD1 as D gene, on 6 matching bases. From the cysteine through the phenylalanine, the CDR3 covers 15 amino acids. Only the CDR3 DNA is retained, 45 bases long and in frame from the first base. The junction carries 11 bases between V and J, which are trimmed by 5 bases and 0 bases respectively. CDR1 and CDR2, per the germline V gene (reference sequence), are SEHNR and FQNEAQ.